This entry features one TCR beta chain sequence. What it recognizes is unknown. Only in-frame clones appear in the TCRdb table, and some are missing; sequencing was by immunoSEQ multiplex PCR. The data hold about 150,000 clones, with around 90% observed a single time. This record comes from a study of T cell responses to AZD1222 COVID-19 vaccine. Study results and limitations: Baseline seropositives among AZD1222 recipients totaled only five to seven. At 160-218 and 743-854, vaccine-associated CD4 TCRs were dominant, and they spanned spike. Donors, mostly white British, included more females; clonal diversity was possibly underestimated.

Germline V gene sequence: CDR1 LNHDA, CDR2 SQIVND (reference sequence). The CDR3 loop spans 12 amino acids. The germline V and J ends were trimmed by 4 bases and 3 bases, with 5 bases remaining between them. The sequence was obtained from an adult who received the MenACWY meningococcal vaccine as a control. The chain recombines TRBV19 with TRBJ2-3; no clear D gene. Sample: peripheral blood, taken 28 days after the second dose of the MenACWY control vaccine. The CDR3: CASSKATDTQYF. The DNA for the CDR3 is TGTGCCAGTAGTAAGGCTACAGATACGCAGTATTTT.